The TCR beta chain under discussion was sequenced for a study of cytomegalovirus exposure and HLA in healthy donors. A word on this clone: The antigen remains undetermined.

The PCR was carried out with 60 Vbeta primers and 13 Jbeta primers. TCRdb's copy holds only in-frame clones and misses some; the assay was immunoSEQ multiplex PCR. The table records around 300,000 clones, approximately 90% of them present only once. The V gene's germline CDR1 is SNHLY and CDR2 FYNNEI. The germline V and J ends were trimmed by 4 bases and 0 bases, with 10 bases remaining between them. The CDR3 totals 14 residues. Healthy bone marrow donors made up the donor group. Overall study findings and caveats: In an earlier analysis, most TCR beta V segments were productive about 87% or about 30% of the time. Later analysis identified a missense DCLRE1C variant that was linked to TCR beta V- and J-gene trimming.

The sample was PBMCs. This sequence originates from a woman aged 18 to 35 in good health and CMV-seronegative. V is TRBV2 and J is TRBJ2-7; D is unresolved. CDR3: CASSAEDFSYEQYF. CDR3 coding DNA: TGTGCCAGCAGTGCGGAAGACTTCTCCTACGAGCAGTACTTC. The complete variable domain, with remaining parts taken from reference TRBV2 and TRBJ2-7, reads EPEVTQTPSHQVTQMGQEVILRCVPISNHLYFYWYRQILGQKVEFLVSFYNNEISEKSEIFDDQFSVERPDGSNFTLKIRSTKLEDSAMYFCASSAEDFSYEQYFGPGTRLTVT.